This record looks at one T cell receptor beta chain sequence and its context. The antigen is not known. The same CDR3 arises from other DNA sequences in this sample as well. These data are taken from a study of shared clonotypes between healthy human individuals. V lost 0 bases to trimming and J lost 4 bases, with 7 bases between them. Germline assignment: CDR1 SGHNT and CDR2 YYREEE (reference sequence). This CDR3 is 13 amino acids long. Study-level points and caveats: Among non-shared clonotypes, generation probabilities were lower than among those shared by all four donors.

Each subset's genomic DNA was split evenly across several immunoSEQ plates. In the study's own analysis: There were no quality scores in the junction-only immunoSEQ sequences, so filtering differed. Repertoires were generated with immunoSEQ multiplex PCR, while TCRdb's copy carries only in-frame clones and drops some. The V and J calls and the clone size are those of that table, but D and trimming were determined from the DNA. Of about 660,000 clones listed, around two thirds were seen once; the top ten hold less than 2%. This TCR derives from a woman younger than 45 in good health. The sample was memory CD4+ T cells sorted from blood. This sample's subset: CD45RA-negative fraction. The chain recombines TRBV5-4 with TRBJ2-5; D unclear. The CDR3 sequence: CASSLESTETQYF. In DNA, the CDR3 is TGTGCCAGCAGCTTGGAAAGTACAGAGACCCAGTACTTC.